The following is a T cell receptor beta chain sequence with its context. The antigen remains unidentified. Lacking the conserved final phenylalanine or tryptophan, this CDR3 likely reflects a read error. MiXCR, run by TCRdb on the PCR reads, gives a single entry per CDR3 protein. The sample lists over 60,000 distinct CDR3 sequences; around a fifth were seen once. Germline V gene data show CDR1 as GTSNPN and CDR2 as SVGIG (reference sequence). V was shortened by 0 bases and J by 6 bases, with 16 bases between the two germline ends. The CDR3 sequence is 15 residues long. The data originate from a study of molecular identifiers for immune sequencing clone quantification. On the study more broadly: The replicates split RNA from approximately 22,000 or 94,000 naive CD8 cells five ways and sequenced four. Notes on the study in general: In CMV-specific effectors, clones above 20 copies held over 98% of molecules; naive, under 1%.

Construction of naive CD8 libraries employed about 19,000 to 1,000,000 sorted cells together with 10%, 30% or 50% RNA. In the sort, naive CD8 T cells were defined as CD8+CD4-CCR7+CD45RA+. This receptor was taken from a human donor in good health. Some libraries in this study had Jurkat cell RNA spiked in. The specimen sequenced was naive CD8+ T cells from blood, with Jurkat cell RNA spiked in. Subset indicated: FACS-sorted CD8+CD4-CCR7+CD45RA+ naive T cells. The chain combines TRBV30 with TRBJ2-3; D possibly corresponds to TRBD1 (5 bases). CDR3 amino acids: CAWSVLPTAGDTQYS. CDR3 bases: TGTGCCTGGAGTGTACTGCCTACTGCAGGGGATACGCAGTATTCT.